Listed here are 30 T cell receptor beta chains from one sample, sequenced in a study of T cells expressing NK-cell markers. TCRdb re-called the 5' RACE reads and shows each CDR3 protein once, DNA omitted. Seen in this sample are about 550,000 distinct CDR3 sequences; the ten most common clones hold approximately 4%. Sequenced material: blood T cells: a sorted CD56 or NKG2C T cell subset, CD4+ or CD8+ T cells, or bulk PBMC T cells (not recorded which). The source is a man aged 18 to 30 in good health.

The J gene is TRBJ1-2, the V gene TRBV12-3 or TRBV12-4. The CDR3 runs 11 residues. This chain's CDR3 is CASFRRSGYTF.

The chain links TRBV25-1 to TRBJ2-1; TCRdb returns TRBD1, unconfirmable since there is no DNA. The CDR3 is 13 residues long. Germline CDR1 reads MGHDK; CDR2 reads SYGVNS. The CDR3 sequence: CASSRQGVNEQFF.

The chain combines TRBV2 with TRBJ2-1; TCRdb's D call of TRBD2 is untestable without DNA. This CDR3 is 15 amino acids long. Per germline, CDR1 SNHLY and CDR2 FYNNEI. The CDR3 sequence: CASSALAGRTYEQFF.

The rearrangement joins TRBV20-1 to TRBJ2-1; checking the TCRdb D call of TRBD1 is not possible without DNA. The CDR3 extends over 13 amino acids. CDR1 DFQATT and CDR2 SNEGSKA come from the germline V gene (reference sequence). The CDR3 region is CSASVRGYNEQFF.

V is TRBV29-1 and J is TRBJ2-1; there is no DNA to check the TCRdb D call of TRBD1. CDR1 SQVTM and CDR2 ANQGSEA come from the germline V gene. The CDR3 is 15 amino acids. The CDR3 here is CSAPGSGQGIYEQFF.

The chain carries TRBV15 and TRBJ2-3; TCRdb's D call, TRBD2, is unchecked because there is no DNA. This CDR3 is 15 amino acids long. Germline V gene sequence: CDR1 LNHNV, CDR2 YYDKDF (reference sequence). The CDR3 region is CATTPGLAAGDTQYF.

The chain joins TRBV5-1 to TRBJ2-3; TCRdb's assignment of TRBD2 cannot be checked, as there is no DNA. This CDR3 contains 13 residues. Germline CDR1 and CDR2: SGHRS and YFSETQ. This CDR3 reads CASGERGSDTQYF. Based on the CDR3 plus reference TRBV5-1 and TRBJ2-3, the full variable domain is KAGVTQTPRYLIKTRGQQVTLSCSPISGHRSVSWYQQTPGQGLQFLFEYFSETQRNKGNFPGRFSGRQFSNSRSEMNVSTLELGDSALYLCASGERGSDTQYFGPGTRLTVL.

The chain couples TRBV12-3 or TRBV12-4 to TRBJ2-7; TCRdb indicates TRBD1, and absent DNA this call remains unverified. The CDR3 has 16 residues. CDR3 in amino acids: CASSFSAGIGDYEQYF.

V is TRBV15 and J is TRBJ2-6; without DNA, the TCRdb call of TRBD2 cannot be checked. The CDR3 spans 15 residues. Germline V lookup: CDR1 LNHNV, CDR2 YYDKDF (reference sequence). This chain's CDR3 is CATSRGGSGANVLTF.

This sequence joins TRBV4-3 and TRBJ2-3; TCRdb selects TRBD2, and the lack of DNA leaves this call unchecked. Germline CDR1 is LGHNA and CDR2 is YSLEER. The CDR3 totals 20 residues. CDR3: CASSRQDLAGGHWSTDTQYF.

The chain joins TRBV10-3 to TRBJ2-7; TCRdb gives TRBD2 as the D gene, but with no DNA this cannot be confirmed. CDR3 length: 14 amino acids. The V gene's germline CDR1 is ENHRY and CDR2 SYGVKD. CDR3 in amino acids: CAIRFVAGGHEQYF.

The chain has TRBV5-4 and TRBJ1-6; the D call of TRBD1 rests on TCRdb alone, since no DNA is present to check it. This CDR3 spans 16 amino acids. The germline V gene encodes CDR1 SGHNT and CDR2 YYREEE (reference sequence). The chain's CDR3 is CASSHQQDRLNSPLHF. The complete variable domain, with remaining parts taken from reference TRBV5-4 and TRBJ1-6, reads ETGVTQSPTHLIKTRGQQVTLRCSSQSGHNTVSWYQQALGQGPQFIFQYYREEENGRGNFPPRFSGLQFPNYSSELNVNALELDDSALYLCASSHQQDRLNSPLHFGNGTRLTVT.

The chain couples TRBV12-3 or TRBV12-4 to TRBJ2-2; no DNA is available, so the TRBD2 call from TCRdb remains unchecked. This CDR3 is 16 amino acids long. The CDR3 loop is CAGSPGLASNTGELFF.

The chain couples TRBV11-2 to TRBJ2-3; TCRdb returns TRBD1, unconfirmable since there is no DNA. The germline gives CDR1 SGHAT, CDR2 FQNNGV. This CDR3 comprises 15 residues. The CDR3 here is CASSLSRGSADTQYF.

The genes are TRBV7-9 and TRBJ2-7; as DNA is missing, the TRBD1 call by TCRdb cannot be tested. Germline assignment: CDR1 SEHNR and CDR2 FQNEAQ (reference sequence). The CDR3 is 13 residues long. The CDR3 spells CASSGTENYEQYF.

The chain uses TRBV28 and TRBJ1-3; TCRdb's D gene call, TRBD1, goes unchecked for lack of DNA. This CDR3 comprises 16 residues. The germline V gene encodes CDR1 MDHEN and CDR2 SYDVKM. The chain's CDR3 is CASSFGRGPSGNTIYF. The full variable domain, completed using reference TRBV28 and TRBJ1-3, is DVKVTQSSRYLVKRTGEKVFLECVQDMDHENMFWYRQDPGLGLRLIYFSYDVKMKEKGDIPEGYSVSREKKERFSLILESASTNQTSMYLCASSFGRGPSGNTIYFGEGSWLTVV.

The J gene is TRBJ2-3, the V gene TRBV24-1; as DNA is missing, the TRBD1 call by TCRdb cannot be tested. This CDR3 is built from 16 residues. Germline V gene lookup returns CDR1 KGHDR and CDR2 SFDVKD. This CDR3 is CATSEPGTAKRDTQYF.

The chain recombines TRBV7-7 with TRBJ2-5; there is no DNA to check the TCRdb D call of TRBD2. Germline V lookup: CDR1 SSHAT, CDR2 FNYEAQ (reference sequence). The CDR3 sequence is 16 residues long. The chain's CDR3 is CASSLDAREGRETQYF. Supplemented by reference TRBV7-7 and TRBJ2-5, the full variable domain reads GAGVSQSPRYKVTKRGQDVTLRCDPISSHATLYWYQQALGQGPEFLTYFNYEAQPDKSGLPSDRFSAERPEGSISTLTIQRTEQRDSAMYRCASSLDAREGRETQYFGPGTRLLVL.

The gene calls are TRBV12-3 or TRBV12-4 and TRBJ2-5; TCRdb's D gene call, TRBD2, goes unchecked for lack of DNA. The CDR3 runs to 15 residues. This chain's CDR3 is CASSYTSGSVETQYF.

The V call is TRBV3-1, the J call TRBJ2-7. Germline CDR1 and CDR2: LGHDT and YNNKEL (reference sequence). CDR3 length equals 13 residues. The CDR3 here is CASSSSLLSEQYF.

The V call is TRBV10-3, the J call TRBJ2-5; TCRdb proposes TRBD2, but this gene call is untestable without DNA. Germline V gene lookup returns CDR1 ENHRY and CDR2 SYGVKD. The CDR3 sequence is 16 residues long. The CDR3 protein is CAISDITSGSAETQYF.

The CDR3 is CSVAVGTDTQYF. The chain links TRBV29-1 to TRBJ2-3. This CDR3 is built from 12 residues. Germline V gives CDR1 SQVTM, CDR2 ANQGSEA.

J is TRBJ2-1 and V is TRBV10-3; TCRdb's D gene call, TRBD1, goes unchecked for lack of DNA. In germline, CDR1 is ENHRY, CDR2 SYGVKD. This CDR3 contains 11 residues. Here the CDR3 reads CAISQGDEQFF.

This chain connects TRBV7-9 to TRBJ2-5; TCRdb's assignment of TRBD1 cannot be checked, as there is no DNA. CDR1 and CDR2 from the germline V gene are SEHNR and FQNEAQ (reference sequence). The CDR3 spans 14 residues. CDR3 in amino acids: CASSEQRGKETQYF.

The V gene is TRBV3-1, the J gene TRBJ2-3; TCRdb selects TRBD2, and the lack of DNA leaves this call unchecked. The CDR3 has 16 amino acids. Germline-derived CDR1 and CDR2 are LGHDT and YNNKEL (reference sequence). The CDR3 protein is CASSQGSGGSGGTQYF.

The chain carries TRBV30 and TRBJ2-7; TCRdb's assignment of TRBD1 cannot be checked, as there is no DNA. Germline assignment: CDR1 GTSNPN and CDR2 SVGIG (reference sequence). The CDR3 runs 11 residues. CDR3 residues: CAWRSGYEQYF.

The CDR3 here is CASSPGTVTDTQYF. This sequence joins TRBV5-1 and TRBJ2-3; without DNA, the TCRdb call of TRBD1 cannot be checked. This CDR3 comprises 14 residues. The V gene's germline CDR1 is SGHRS and CDR2 YFSETQ.

This chain uses TRBV5-4 with TRBJ1-1; TCRdb's assignment of TRBD1 cannot be checked, as there is no DNA. From germline, CDR1 is SGHNT and CDR2 YYREEE (reference sequence). The CDR3 consists of 15 residues. CDR3 residues: CASRGMTGLNTEAFF.

The chain is built from TRBV27 and TRBJ2-3; TCRdb picks TRBD2, but there is no DNA to check that call. The CDR3 is 16 residues long. Germline V lookup: CDR1 MNHEY, CDR2 SMNVEV (reference sequence). The CDR3: CASSYSRRAGTDTQYF.

This chain connects TRBV12-3 or TRBV12-4 to TRBJ1-1; TCRdb names TRBD1, which stays unverified in the absence of DNA. The CDR3 is 14 amino acids. The CDR3 is CASSFPPGGSEAFF.